The 25 T cell receptor beta chains reported below all come from one sample, sequenced in a study of tumor-infiltrating lymphocytes in localized non-small cell lung cancer. Clones were read by immunoSEQ multiplex PCR, and TCRdb kept only the in-frame ones, dropping some. The profile covers some 12,000 clones, with 60% to 85% appearing a single time and 4.5% taken by the ten largest. Specimen: lung tumor tissue. These receptors were obtained from a human donor with non-small cell lung cancer.

The chain has TRBV7-2 and TRBJ2-5; 12 positions match TRBD2. CDR1 and CDR2 from the germline V gene are SGHTA and FQGNSA. V dropped 5 bases and J dropped 5; count of bases not matched to a gene: 9. There are 16 residues in the CDR3. For the CDR3, the DNA is TGTGCCAGCAGCCCGGGACTAGCGGGCCGTCGTGAGACCCAGTACTTC. Its translation is CASSPGLAGRRETQYF. Filled out from reference TRBV7-2 and TRBJ2-5, the complete variable domain reads GAGVSQSPSNKVTEKGKDVELRCDPISGHTALYWYRQSLGQGLEFLIYFQGNSAPDKSGLPSDRFSAERTGGSVSTLTIQRTQQEDSAVYLCASSPGLAGRRETQYFGPGTRLLVL.

This chain links TRBV7-8 with TRBJ2-2, with TRBD1 matching 7 bases. J was trimmed by 3 bases and V by 5 bases; bases with no gene match: 9. This CDR3 is built from 16 residues. Germline V gene sequence: CDR1 SGHVS, CDR2 FQNEAQ. CDR3 loop: CASSGRRGQDTGELFF. DNA for the CDR3: TGTGCCAGCAGCGGTCGTAGGGGGCAGGACACCGGGGAGCTGTTTTTT.

The chain carries TRBV11-3 and TRBJ1-1; a weak D match, TRBD1 (5 bases). The CDR3 spans 13 residues. Trimming left V 1 base short and J 8 bases short, with 11 bases between. Germline assignment: CDR1 SGHNT and CDR2 YENEEA. In DNA, the CDR3 is TGTGCCAGCAGCTTAGGGGTACGACAGGAAGCTTTCTTT. Protein: CASSLGVRQEAFF.

The chain employs TRBV7-2 and TRBJ1-2, with D perhaps TRBD1 (5 bases). In germline, CDR1 is SGHTA, CDR2 FQGNSA. V lost 5 bases, J lost 6 bases, and 22 bases lay in between. This CDR3 is 16 amino acids long. The DNA of the CDR3 is TGTGCCAGCAGCCCACAACTCCGGCGCCAGGGAGATGGCTACACCTTC. Amino acid sequence: CASSPQLRRQGDGYTF.

V is TRBV7-2 and J is TRBJ1-3; unclear D gene. The V end was cut by 5 bases, the J end by 4 bases, with 6 bases between. The germline gives CDR1 SGHTA, CDR2 FQGNSA. CDR3 size: 12 residues. CDR3 in amino acids: CASSPQGNTIYF. CDR3 coding DNA: TGTGCCAGCAGCCCACAGGGAAACACCATATATTTT.

V gene TRBV11-3 combines with J gene TRBJ2-7; tentative D call: TRBD2 (6 bases). Germline V gene data show CDR1 as SGHNT and CDR2 as YENEEA. The CDR3 runs 13 residues. V was shortened by 6 bases and J by 6 bases, with 15 bases between the two germline ends. CDR3 coding DNA: TGTGCCAGCAGTTGGGCGGGGAGGTTCGAGCAGTACGTC. Protein product: CASSWAGRFEQYV.

This clone is termed medium-sized. The V gene is TRBV7-2, the J gene TRBJ1-1, with D possibly being TRBD1 (5 bases). This CDR3 has 13 amino acids. The germline V gene encodes CDR1 SGHTA and CDR2 FQGNSA. The germline V and J ends were trimmed by 1 base and 7 bases, with 10 bases remaining between them. The CDR3 protein is CASSLDRQGEAFF. The CDR3 nucleotides are TGTGCCAGCAGCTTAGACCGTCAGGGTGAAGCTTTCTTT.

The chain links TRBV27 to TRBJ2-3; D is perhaps TRBD1 (5 bases). Trimming removed 5 bases from V and 4 bases from J, with 19 bases in between. Germline V lookup: CDR1 MNHEY, CDR2 SMNVEV (reference sequence). The CDR3 runs to 16 residues. This chain's CDR3 is CASSLLLQGSPDTQYF. The DNA for the CDR3 is TGTGCCAGCAGTCTCCTCCTTCAGGGTAGTCCAGATACGCAGTATTTT.

This clone was found a few times. This chain uses TRBV2 with TRBJ2-7; D gene unclear. The CDR3 is made up of 15 amino acids. V was clipped by 3 bases and J by 1 base, with 13 bases between them. CDR1 SNHLY and CDR2 FYNNEI come from the germline V gene. Here the CDR3 reads CASSEGPIGSYEQYF. CDR3 nucleotides: TGTGCCAGCAGTGAGGGTCCCATTGGATCCTACGAGCAGTACTTC.

This clone was seen just once. The rearrangement joins TRBV4-3 to TRBJ2-1; the match to TRBD2 covers 8 bases. The trim removed 1 base at V and 4 bases at J, leaving 3 bases unmatched. CDR1 and CDR2 (germline): LGHNA, YSLEER. The CDR3 has 15 amino acids. CDR3 in amino acids: CASSQARGEYNEQFF. In DNA form, the CDR3 reads TGCGCCAGCAGCCAAGCGCGGGGGGAATACAATGAGCAGTTCTTC.

This sequence joins TRBV27 and TRBJ1-3, with D possibly being TRBD1 (5 bases). Germline-derived CDR1 and CDR2 are MNHEY and SMNVEV (reference sequence). V was cut by 5 bases and J by 8 bases, with 16 bases left in between. This CDR3 region has 14 residues. The CDR3 sequence: CASSLRGPKDTIYF. The DNA of the CDR3 is TGTGCCAGCAGTCTACGGGGCCCAAAGGACACCATATATTTT.

The J gene is TRBJ1-5, the V gene TRBV7-2; no clear D. In germline, CDR1 is SGHTA, CDR2 FQGNSA. The CDR3 is 13 amino acids. V was clipped by 2 bases and J by 3 bases, with 5 bases between them. CDR3 coding DNA: TGTGCCAGCAGCTTAAGCCCCAATCAGCCCCAGCATTTT. Translated, it gives CASSLSPNQPQHF.

The rearrangement uses TRBV10-1 and TRBJ2-7; D gene uncertain. Germline V gene sequence: CDR1 WNHNN, CDR2 SYGVQD (reference sequence). V shed 6 bases and J shed 4 bases, with 16 bases lying between them. The CDR3 totals 14 residues. CDR3: CASRANPPLYEQYV. CDR3 DNA sequence: TGCGCCAGCAGGGCGAACCCCCCTCTATACGAGCAGTACGTC.

This clone was seen only once. The chain recombines TRBV11-2 with TRBJ2-7; TRBD2 matches at 9 bases. Germline trimming cut 5 bases from V and 0 bases from J; bases unmatched to any gene: 11. CDR3 size: 17 residues. Per the germline V gene, CDR1 is SGHAT and CDR2 is FQNNGV. The CDR3 region is CASSPGALAGHSYEQYF. Here the CDR3 DNA reads TGTGCCAGCAGCCCGGGGGCACTAGCGGGTCACTCCTACGAGCAGTACTTC.

The chain employs TRBV27 and TRBJ1-1; perhaps TRBD1 as D (6 bases). Germline lookup yields CDR1 MNHEY and CDR2 SMNVEV (reference sequence). Trimming took 6 bases from V and 6 from J, leaving 14 bases between them. The CDR3 has 13 amino acids. The CDR3, as DNA: TGTGCCAGCAGAGAACAGGGCAACCCTGAAGCTTTCTTT. Protein product: CASREQGNPEAFF.

V and J are TRBV11-2 and TRBJ2-1, with 7 bases fitting TRBD2. CDR3 size: 14 residues. The germline V gene encodes CDR1 SGHAT and CDR2 FQNNGV. V gave up 1 base and J gave up 6 bases; unmatched junction bases: 3. Here the CDR3 reads CASSLVGGSNEQFF. CDR3 DNA: TGTGCCAGCAGCTTAGTAGGCGGGAGCAATGAGCAGTTCTTC.

The genes are TRBV2 and TRBJ2-4, with TRBD1 as a possible D gene (6 bases). V lost 6 bases and J lost 0, with 15 bases in between. CDR3 size: 16 residues. Germline V CDR1 and CDR2: SNHLY, FYNNEI. CDR3 sequence reads: CASSLQGLIAKNIQYF. As DNA, the CDR3 is TGTGCCAGCAGCCTACAGGGCTTAATAGCCAAAAACATTCAGTACTTC.

The chain employs TRBV7-2 and TRBJ2-3; possible D gene TRBD2, 6 bases. The CDR3 runs 17 residues. V gave up 5 bases and J gave up 0 bases, with 18 bases separating them. Germline assignment: CDR1 SGHTA and CDR2 FQGNSA. The chain's CDR3 is CASSPPGGGASTDTQYF. Written as DNA, the CDR3 is TGTGCCAGCAGCCCCCCCGGCGGCGGGGCTAGCACAGATACGCAGTATTTT.

The chain recombines TRBV6-4 with TRBJ1-5, with TRBD1 matching 7 bases. Germline loops: CDR1 MRHNA, CDR2 SNTAGT. V was clipped by 2 bases and J by 6 bases; unmatched bases: 7. The CDR3 is 15 amino acids. The DNA of the CDR3 is TGTGCCAGCAGTGACCCTACAGGGGACGGTCAGCCCCAGCATTTT. Translated, it gives CASSDPTGDGQPQHF.

CDR3 amino acids: CASGYRLDQAPYEQYV. CDR3 bases: TGTGCTAGTGGTTACCGGCTGGATCAGGCACCCTACGAGCAGTACGTC. This chain connects TRBV12-5 to TRBJ2-7; D ambiguous. This CDR3 is built from 16 residues. CDR1 is LGHNT, CDR2 FRNRAP, per germline. The V gene lost 4 bases and the J gene lost 2 bases, with 18 bases spanning the gap.

This chain joins TRBV6-5 and TRBJ2-1; D is unresolved. The CDR3 loop spans 14 amino acids. The germline V and J ends were trimmed by 0 bases and 7 bases, with 10 bases remaining between them. Germline V gene data show CDR1 as MNHEY and CDR2 as SVGAGI. The CDR3 DNA is TGTGCCAGCAGTTACTCACCAGGATCAAATGAGCAGTTCTTC. This gives the protein CASSYSPGSNEQFF.

The table lists this clone with a few counts. The chain joins TRBV21-1 to TRBJ1-5; TRBD1, the D gene given by the table, was not confirmed from the DNA. TRBV21-1 is deemed a pseudogene. The CDR3 covers 19 residues. The CDR3: CASSKVHSSDKNSNQPQHF. The CDR3 bases are TGTGCCAGCAGCAAAGTCCACAGTAGTGACAAGAATAGCAATCAGCCCCAGCATTTT.

The CDR3 bases are TGCGCCAGCAGCCAAGATCTCGCCACTAGAGGGGCCCAAGAGACCCAGTACTTC. Amino acids: CASSQDLATRGAQETQYF. The chain combines TRBV4-3 with TRBJ2-5; D assignment may be TRBD1 or TRBD2 (5 bases each). The CDR3 covers 18 residues. Per germline, CDR1 LGHNA and CDR2 YSLEER. Trimming left V 0 bases short and J 1 base short, with 18 bases between.

The rearrangement joins TRBV6-5 to TRBJ1-3, with 9 bases that match TRBD1. The CDR3 covers 15 residues. Germline V gene sequence: CDR1 MNHEY, CDR2 SVGAGI. Trimming at V came to 8 bases and at J to 4 bases, leaving 9 bases not matched to a gene. CDR3 nucleotide sequence: TGTGCCAGCGCCAAACAGGGGGCGAGGGGAAACACCATATATTTT. The encoded protein is CASAKQGARGNTIYF.

This clone has just a few counts. The chain joins TRBV19 to TRBJ2-2; D gene ambiguous. This CDR3 contains 14 residues. Germline loops: CDR1 LNHDA, CDR2 SQIVND (reference sequence). Trimming took off 3 bases at V and 4 bases at J, with 9 bases between the two ends. CDR3 sequence: CASSMARPTGELFF. The DNA of the CDR3 is TGTGCCAGTAGTATGGCCAGACCCACCGGGGAGCTGTTTTTT. The full variable domain, its missing parts supplied by reference TRBV19 and TRBJ2-2, is DGGITQSPKYLFRKEGQNVTLSCEQNLNHDAMYWYRQDPGQGLRLIYYSQIVNDFQKGDIAEGYSVSREKKESFPLTVTSAQKNPTAFYLCASSMARPTGELFFGEGSRLTVL.